The clone carrying this T cell receptor beta chain was observed a handful of times. With 5 bases clipped from V and 13 bases from J, the junction kept 10 bases outside the gene matches. The CDR3 has 14 residues. Germline-derived CDR1 and CDR2 are SGHTA and FQGNSA. TCRdb used MiXCR to reprocess the RT-PCR reads, holding one entry per CDR3 protein. The sample comprises about 540,000 distinct CDR3 sequences, roughly 23% of which are singletons, and roughly 2.8% rests with the top ten. The data belong to a study of response to subunit inactivated influenza vaccine. These data were also reused for a study on T cells expressing NK-cell markers. That study reports: UMIs were included in TCR beta cDNA generated by 5'RACE template switching.

This TCR was sampled from a man between 50 and 59 years old who received an inactivated influenza vaccine. This specimen was CD4+ T cells sorted from PBMCs, taken approximately 12 days after vaccination. This chain joins TRBV7-2 and TRBJ2-3; 12 positions match TRBD2. The CDR3 DNA sequence: TGTGCCAGCAGCCCAAGGAACCTAGCGGGAGGGAAGTATTTT. Protein: CASSPRNLAGGKYF.